Below, 20 T cell receptor beta chains from the same sample are listed, as sequenced in a study of shared clonotypes between healthy human individuals. The repertoire was sequenced with immunoSEQ multiplex PCR; TCRdb's copy has only in-frame clones and lacks some. Counted here are 2 million to 2.5 million clones, 93% occurring once; the ten biggest clones make up 0.39%. The sequenced sample consisted of naive CD4+ T cells from PBMCs. Subset meaning: CD45RA+ positively selected. These receptors came from a man in his late teens or twenties in good health. Some clones in this sample may be carry-over from other donors' samples.

The rearrangement uses TRBV28 and TRBJ2-1; D gene uncertain. From germline, CDR1 is MDHEN and CDR2 SYDVKM. Trimming cost V 7 bases and J 6 bases, with 19 bases left between them. This CDR3 is built from 15 residues. The CDR3 bases are TGTGCCAGCAAGGTGGGTGGCGGCCTACTCAATGAGCAGTTCTTC. This sequence encodes CASKVGGGLLNEQFF. The full variable domain, with the rest looked up from reference TRBV28 and TRBJ2-1, is DVKVTQSSRYLVKRTGEKVFLECVQDMDHENMFWYRQDPGLGLRLIYFSYDVKMKEKGDIPEGYSVSREKKERFSLILESASTNQTSMYLCASKVGGGLLNEQFFGPGTRLTVL.

This chain joins TRBV5-4 and TRBJ2-7, with 9 bases aligning to TRBD2. The CDR3 is 16 amino acids. Trimming took 4 bases from V and 4 from J; bases not matched to a gene: 12. Germline CDR1 SGHNT, CDR2 YYREEE (reference sequence). CDR3 in amino acids: CASSAGAASGRYEQYF. In DNA, the CDR3 is TGTGCCAGCAGCGCCGGGGCTGCCAGCGGGAGGTACGAGCAGTACTTC.

The rearrangement joins TRBV6-5 to TRBJ2-1; D perhaps matches TRBD1 (6 bases). Germline CDR1 is MNHEY and CDR2 is SVGAGI. The V gene lost 7 bases and the J gene lost 0 bases, with 13 bases spanning the gap. This CDR3 contains 15 residues. CDR3 loop: CASKLGQSSYNEQFF. The CDR3, as DNA: TGTGCCAGCAAACTTGGACAGAGCTCCTACAATGAGCAGTTCTTC.

V and J are TRBV5-1 and TRBJ1-1; no clear D. Trimming removed 1 base at V and 1 base at J, with 5 bases between. The CDR3 totals 13 residues. Germline CDR1 is SGHRS and CDR2 is YFSETQ. The CDR3 is CASSLPQNTEAFF. The CDR3 DNA sequence: TGCGCCAGCAGCTTGCCACAGAACACTGAAGCTTTCTTT.

The rearrangement links TRBV4-2 to TRBJ1-5; D gene unclear. The CDR3 runs 14 residues. Trimming removed 0 bases at V and 4 bases at J, with 7 bases between. The germline gives CDR1 LGHNA, CDR2 YNFKEQ. CDR3 sequence reads: CASSQDQFNQPQHF. The CDR3 DNA is TGTGCCAGCAGCCAAGACCAGTTTAATCAGCCCCAGCATTTT.

This rearrangement joins TRBV28 to TRBJ2-5; D is ambiguous. CDR3 size: 15 residues. Germline lookup yields CDR1 MDHEN and CDR2 SYDVKM. V shed 5 bases and J shed 5 bases, with 18 bases lying between them. The CDR3 DNA sequence: TGTGCCAGCAGTACCTGGACGCACGATAGGGAGACCCAGTACTTC. Translated, it gives CASSTWTHDRETQYF.

This rearrangement joins TRBV2 to TRBJ1-1, with D unresolved. Looked up from germline, CDR1 is SNHLY and CDR2 is FYNNEI. The CDR3 totals 14 residues. Trimming pared 5 bases from V and 3 bases from J, leaving 13 bases between. CDR3 protein: CASSRLEGYTEAFF. The DNA for the CDR3 is TGTGCCAGCAGTCGGCTCGAGGGTTACACTGAAGCTTTCTTT.

The CDR3 is CASSSLIQGVGYEQYF. CDR3 sequence (DNA): TGTGCCAGCAGTTCCCTCATACAGGGGGTAGGCTACGAGCAGTACTTC. This chain connects TRBV28 to TRBJ2-7; 8 positions match TRBD1. Germline values: CDR1 MDHEN, CDR2 SYDVKM. The CDR3 has 16 amino acids. V lost 4 bases to trimming and J lost 3 bases; unmatched junction nucleotides: 11.

The gene calls are TRBV9 and TRBJ2-7; 7 nucleotides line up with TRBD1. Germline CDR1 SGDLS, CDR2 YYNGEE. Germline trimming cut 0 bases from V and 7 bases from J; bases unmatched to any gene: 16. This CDR3 is 17 amino acids long. This chain's CDR3 is CASSVATTGQTNVEQYF. The CDR3 DNA sequence: TGTGCCAGCAGCGTAGCTACGACGGGACAGACGAACGTAGAGCAGTACTTC.

The chain uses TRBV6-5 and TRBJ2-5; 9 nucleotides agree with TRBD1. Germline V gene sequence: CDR1 MNHEY, CDR2 SVGAGI. Unmatched junction bases numbered 4, after V lost 7 bases and J lost 4 bases. CDR3 size: 13 residues. CDR3 DNA: TGTGCCAGCACCACAGGGGGCGCAGAGACCCAGTACTTC. This codes for CASTTGGAETQYF.

The genes are TRBV10-3 and TRBJ1-3, with 7 nucleotides matching TRBD1. V trimming: 3 bases; J trimming: 0 bases; junction bases outside the gene matches: 5. The CDR3 is 16 amino acids. The germline V gene encodes CDR1 ENHRY and CDR2 SYGVKD. The chain's CDR3 is CAISDGDRDSGNTIYF. CDR3 DNA: TGTGCCATCAGTGATGGAGACAGGGACTCTGGAAACACCATATATTTT.

The chain recombines TRBV10-1 with TRBJ2-1, with 15 bases fitting TRBD2. The germline CDR1 and CDR2 sequences are WNHNN and SYGVQD (reference sequence). The CDR3 runs 18 residues. J gave up 10 bases and V 3 bases, and 13 bases lay outside the gene matches. The CDR3 sequence: CASSDGTSGRSCPGEQFF. In DNA form, the CDR3 reads TGCGCCAGCAGTGACGGGACTAGCGGGAGGTCTTGTCCTGGGGAGCAGTTCTTC.

V is TRBV28 and J is TRBJ2-1, with D possibly being TRBD2 (6 bases). V gave up 8 bases and J gave up 4 bases, with 12 bases separating them. The CDR3 runs to 13 residues. From germline, CDR1 is MDHEN and CDR2 SYDVKM. CDR3 nucleotides: TGTGCCAGCCTCCGTCGGGGGTACAATGAGCAGTTCTTC. Protein sequence: CASLRRGYNEQFF.

The gene calls are TRBV6-6 and TRBJ1-4, with TRBD1 matching over 9 bases. Germline assignment: CDR1 MNHNY and CDR2 SVGAGI (reference sequence). Trimming took 11 bases from V and 8 from J; bases not matched to a gene: 12. The CDR3 is 14 amino acids. CDR3 loop: CAGRRDRGTEKLFF. The DNA of the CDR3 is TGTGCCGGCCGGAGAGACAGGGGGACAGAAAAACTGTTTTTT.

V usage is TRBV28 and J usage is TRBJ2-4; D assignment may be TRBD1 or TRBD2 (5 bases each). Germline CDR1 is MDHEN and CDR2 is SYDVKM. V lost 8 bases and J 3 bases, leaving 17 bases between the germline ends. The CDR3 runs 15 residues. The CDR3 nucleotides are TGTGCCAGCGGACTTGGGGGTTTGGTCAAAAACATTCAGTACTTC. Protein: CASGLGGLVKNIQYF. Combining the CDR3 with reference TRBV28 and TRBJ2-4 gives the whole variable domain DVKVTQSSRYLVKRTGEKVFLECVQDMDHENMFWYRQDPGLGLRLIYFSYDVKMKEKGDIPEGYSVSREKKERFSLILESASTNQTSMYLCASGLGGLVKNIQYFGAGTRLSVL.

On this clone itself: The sample has other DNA sequences that encode this CDR3 too. This sequence joins TRBV7-2 and TRBJ2-7; no firm D call. The CDR3 contains 12 residues. Looked up from germline, CDR1 is SGHTA and CDR2 is FQGNSA. V was trimmed by 2 bases and J by 3 bases, leaving 5 bases between them. The CDR3 protein is CASSLSRYEQYF. For the CDR3, the DNA is TGTGCCAGCAGCTTATCTCGCTACGAGCAGTACTTC. The variable domain in full, with the rest retrieved from reference TRBV7-2 and TRBJ2-7, is GAGVSQSPSNKVTEKGKDVELRCDPISGHTALYWYRQSLGQGLEFLIYFQGNSAPDKSGLPSDRFSAERTGGSVSTLTIQRTQQEDSAVYLCASSLSRYEQYFGPGTRLTVT.

The chain carries TRBV7-2 and TRBJ1-1; 7 bases are a match to TRBD1. Germline values: CDR1 SGHTA, CDR2 FQGNSA. Trimming cost V 4 bases and J 1 base; bases outside gene matches: 6. The CDR3 loop spans 15 amino acids. The CDR3 DNA reads TGTGCCAGCAGCTCACAGGGGCGGGGGAACACTGAAGCTTTCTTT. Residues: CASSSQGRGNTEAFF.

The chain links TRBV9 to TRBJ2-2; maybe TRBD2 (5 bases). Germline values: CDR1 SGDLS, CDR2 YYNGEE. The V end was cut by 0 bases, the J end by 7 bases, with 7 bases between. This CDR3 spans 13 amino acids. CDR3: CASSVDAGGELFF. Written as DNA, the CDR3 is TGTGCCAGCAGCGTAGATGCGGGCGGGGAGCTGTTTTTT.

This chain connects TRBV20-1 to TRBJ1-1; D uncertain. V lost 0 bases, J lost 11 bases, and 7 bases lay in between. The CDR3 extends over 10 amino acids. Germline CDR1 reads DFQATT; CDR2 reads SNEGSKA (reference sequence). The CDR3: CSARETTAFF. The CDR3 DNA reads as TGCAGTGCTAGAGAAACGACCGCTTTCTTT.

V is TRBV29-1 and J is TRBJ2-1; D gene unclear. From germline, CDR1 is SQVTM and CDR2 ANQGSEA. Trimming took 2 bases from V and 4 from J, leaving 9 bases between them. CDR3 length: 13 amino acids. Written as DNA, the CDR3 is TGCAGCGTTGAATCTGAGCTTTACAATGAGCAGTTCTTC. This sequence encodes CSVESELYNEQFF.